This T cell receptor (beta chain) emerged from a study of graft-versus-host responses after intestinal transplantation. The study, taken as a whole, reports: Some GvH clones appeared in ileal mucosa or blood before recipient bone marrow.

Lymphocytes from graft epithelium and lamina propria were isolated. The CDR3 contains 13 residues. Trimming removed 6 bases at V and 3 bases at J, with 6 bases between. CDR1 and CDR2 from the germline V gene are LNHNV and YYDKDF (reference sequence). TCRdb's copy holds only in-frame clones and misses some; the assay was immunoSEQ multiplex PCR. The data hold about 4,300 clones, with 65% to 80% observed a single time. On this clone itself: What it binds is unknown.

The chain combines TRBV15 with TRBJ1-6; D is undetermined. The sample here was ileum tissue, taken approximately 51 weeks after intestinal transplantation. This clonotype originated in a human patient who received an intestinal transplant, so some T cells may come from the graft donor. CDR3 sequence reads: CATRLNYNSPLHF. The CDR3 region has the DNA TGTGCCACCAGGTTAAACTATAATTCACCCCTCCACTTT.